A selection of T cell receptor beta chains follows, all from one sample in a study of shared clonotypes between healthy human individuals. TCRdb's table, derived via immunoSEQ multiplex PCR, lists solely in-frame clones and lacks some. The sample includes hundreds of thousands of clones, roughly 98% of them seen just once. Sequencing was carried out using naive CD8+ T cells sorted from blood. The origin of the receptors is a man aged 25-45 years in good health. CDR3s include the opening cysteine and the closing phenylalanine or tryptophan. The D gene is left open where the match is weak. Clone size, where shown, is once, few, many, or a class for clones that have expanded.

V	D	J	size	DNA	CDR3
TRBV7-8	NA	TRBJ2-7	NA	TGTGCCAGCAGCTTAGGGGAGGTTTTCCATTACGAGCAGTACTTC	CASSLGEVFHYEQYF
TRBV7-2	NA	TRBJ1-4	NA	TGTGCCAGCAGCTTTATGGGGGAAAAACTGTTTTTT	CASSFMGEKLFF
TRBV29-1	TRBD1	TRBJ1-2	NA	TGCAGCATTATAGGACAGGGGGCGGGCTACACCTTC	CSIIGQGAGYTF
TRBV6-5	NA	TRBJ2-1	NA	TGTGCCAGCACTGTACTAGGGGAGCAGTTCTTC	CASTVLGEQFF
TRBV11-2	TRBD1	TRBJ1-4	once	TGTGCCAGCAGCTTAGGTCGGACAGGGGGCCTCACTAATGAAAAACTGTTTTTT	CASSLGRTGGLTNEKLFF
TRBV6-5	NA	TRBJ2-1	NA	TGTGCCAGCAGTTACGTGACCAACCCGCCCAATGAGCAGTTCTTC	CASSYVTNPPNEQFF
TRBV4-3	TRBD2	TRBJ2-3	NA	TGCGCCAGCAGCCAAGGATTGGAACTAGCGGTACGGAGCACAGATACGCAGTATTTT	CASSQGLELAVRSTDTQYF
TRBV27	NA	TRBJ2-7	NA	TGTGCCAGCAGTTTGGGGTCAATCCCCTACGAGCAGTACTTC	CASSLGSIPYEQYF
TRBV5-4	TRBD2	TRBJ2-7	NA	TGTGCCAGCAGCGCCGTACTAGCGGGAATATACGAGCAGTACTTC	CASSAVLAGIYEQYF
TRBV25-1	TRBD1	TRBJ1-3	NA	TGTGCCAGCACCTCGACAGGGGATGGAAACACCATATATTTT	CASTSTGDGNTIYF
TRBV5-1	NA	TRBJ2-7	NA	TGCGCCAGCAGCTTGTGGGGGTCCCCCCTCTACGAGCAGTACTTC	CASSLWGSPLYEQYF
TRBV5-1	TRBD2	TRBJ2-7	NA	TGCGCCAGCAGCTTGGAGCCGGGACTAGGGTACGAGCAGTACTTC	CASSLEPGLGYEQYF
TRBV11-2	TRBD1	TRBJ1-2	NA	TGTGCCAGCAGCCTAGGACAGGGCTCCTACGGAAATGGCTACACCTTC	CASSLGQGSYGNGYTF
TRBV5-6	NA	TRBJ2-1	NA	TGTGCCAGCAGCTTCTACAGGGGAGGAGCTCCAATGCAGTTCTTC	CASSFYRGGAPMQFF
TRBV11-2	NA	TRBJ2-3	NA	TGTGCCAGCAGCTTGAGAGGGCTTCTCCGCACAGATACGCAGTATTTT	CASSLRGLLRTDTQYF
TRBV4-1	NA	TRBJ2-1	NA	TGCGCCAGCAGCCAAGTGGGGCTAGGAGGGAAGTTCTTC	CASSQVGLGGKFF
TRBV7-8	TRBD2	TRBJ2-1	NA	TGTGCCAGCAGCTTAGAACTAGCGGGAGTGGATGAGCAGTTCTTC	CASSLELAGVDEQFF
TRBV7-2	NA	TRBJ2-3	NA	TGTGCCAGCAGCCCCTCCTGGCGGGTTTTCCGAAGCACAGATACGCAGTATTTT	CASSPSWRVFRSTDTQYF
TRBV19	NA	TRBJ1-2	NA	TGTGCCAGTAGGACAGGTGCTGTGGGCTACACCTTC	CASRTGAVGYTF
TRBV11-2	TRBD2	TRBJ2-5	NA	TGTGCCAGCAGCCGCGCGGGAGGACTAGCGGGAGAGGAGACCCAGTACTTC	CASSRAGGLAGEETQYF
TRBV29-1	TRBD1	TRBJ2-1	NA	TGCAGCGTTGACACCGGGACAGATAATGAGCAGTTCTTC	CSVDTGTDNEQFF
TRBV30	NA	TRBJ1-2	once	TGTGCCTGGAGTTTGGCCCCAGGGGACTATGGCTACACCTTC	CAWSLAPGDYGYTF
TRBV5-4	TRBD2	TRBJ2-3	NA	TGTGCCAGCAGCGAGGGACTAGCGGACACAGATACGCAGTATTTT	CASSEGLADTDTQYF
TRBV10-3	NA	TRBJ2-1	NA	TGTGCCATCAGTGAGTCGACAGCCGGCTCCTACAATGAGCAGTTCTTC	CAISESTAGSYNEQFF
TRBV13	NA	TRBJ2-7	NA	TGTGCCAGCAGCTTGGGGCGGGGAAACTCCTACGAGCAGTACTTC	CASSLGRGNSYEQYF
TRBV10-3	TRBD2	TRBJ2-5	NA	TGTGCCATCAGTGAGTCATTTCGGGGGGGCCAAGAGACCCAGTACTTC	CAISESFRGGQETQYF
TRBV27	NA	TRBJ2-2	once	TGTGCCAGCGGGAGCCGGGAGCTGTTTTTT	CASGSRELFF
TRBV11-3	TRBD2	TRBJ2-3	NA	TGTGCCAGCAGCCCGGGGGGTGGACTCACAGATACGCAGTATTTT	CASSPGGGLTDTQYF
TRBV27	TRBD2	TRBJ2-1	NA	TGTGCCAGCAGTCGGACTAGCGGGAGATGGAATGAGCAGTTCTTC	CASSRTSGRWNEQFF
TRBV7-6	TRBD2	TRBJ2-2	NA	TGTGCCAGCAGCTCGAGGGGGACTAGCGGGAGATACGGGGAGCTGTTTTTT	CASSSRGTSGRYGELFF
TRBV19	NA	TRBJ2-7	once	TGTGCCAGTAGTATGGCCGGAGTTGACTACGAGCAGTACTTC	CASSMAGVDYEQYF
TRBV9	TRBD2	TRBJ2-7	NA	TGTGCCAGCAGCGGCGGGGGACCGATGAGCTCCTACGAGCAGTACTTC	CASSGGGPMSSYEQYF
TRBV7-9	NA	TRBJ2-5	NA	TGTGCCAGCAGCCTACGGGCACTGGAATTCCAAGAGACCCAGTACTTC	CASSLRALEFQETQYF
TRBV13	TRBD1	TRBJ2-7	NA	TGTGCCAGCAGCACGACCGGGACAGCATCCTACGAGCAGTACTTC	CASSTTGTASYEQYF